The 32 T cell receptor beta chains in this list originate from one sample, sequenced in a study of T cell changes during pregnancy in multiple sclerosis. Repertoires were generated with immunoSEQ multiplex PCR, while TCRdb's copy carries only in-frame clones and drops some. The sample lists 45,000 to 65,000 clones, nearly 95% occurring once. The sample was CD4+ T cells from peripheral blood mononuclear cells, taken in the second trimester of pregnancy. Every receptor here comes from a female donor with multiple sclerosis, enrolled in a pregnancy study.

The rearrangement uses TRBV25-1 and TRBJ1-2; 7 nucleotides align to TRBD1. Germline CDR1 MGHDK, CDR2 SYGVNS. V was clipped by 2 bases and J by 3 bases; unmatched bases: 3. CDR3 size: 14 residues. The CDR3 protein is CASSEDRDYYGYTF. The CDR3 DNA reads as TGTGCCAGCAGTGAAGACAGGGACTACTATGGCTACACCTTC.

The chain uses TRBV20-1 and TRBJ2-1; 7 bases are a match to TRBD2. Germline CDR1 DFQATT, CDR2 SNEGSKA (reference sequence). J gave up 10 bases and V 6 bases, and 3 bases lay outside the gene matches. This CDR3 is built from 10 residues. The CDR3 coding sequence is TGCAGTGCGAAACTAGCGGAGCAGTTCTTC. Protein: CSAKLAEQFF.

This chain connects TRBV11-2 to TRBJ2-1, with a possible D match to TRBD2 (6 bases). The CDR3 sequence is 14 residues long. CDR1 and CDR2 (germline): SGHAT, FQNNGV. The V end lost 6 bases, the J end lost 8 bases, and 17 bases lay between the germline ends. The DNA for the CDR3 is TGTGCCAGCAGGACTAGTTTATACGACGATGAGCAGTTCTTC. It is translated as CASRTSLYDDEQFF.

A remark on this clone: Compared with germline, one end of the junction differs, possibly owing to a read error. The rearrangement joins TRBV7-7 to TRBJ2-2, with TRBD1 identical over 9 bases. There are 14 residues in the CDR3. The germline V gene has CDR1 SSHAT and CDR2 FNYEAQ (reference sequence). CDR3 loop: CASSARQGDRELFF. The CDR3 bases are TGTGCTAGCAGCGCCCGACAGGGGGACAGGGAGCTGTTTTTT.

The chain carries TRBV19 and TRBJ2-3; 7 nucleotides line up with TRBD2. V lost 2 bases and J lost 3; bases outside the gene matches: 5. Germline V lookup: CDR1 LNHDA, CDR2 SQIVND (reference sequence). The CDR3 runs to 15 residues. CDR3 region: CASSIRRRGTDTQYF. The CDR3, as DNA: TGTGCCAGTAGTATAAGACGGCGGGGGACAGATACGCAGTATTTT.

This CDR3 is CASSFRGAHYGYTF. The CDR3 DNA reads as TGTGCCAGCAGTTTTCGGGGGGCACATTATGGCTACACCTTC. This chain uses TRBV27 with TRBJ1-2; TRBD1 is a possible D gene (6 bases). Germline values: CDR1 MNHEY, CDR2 SMNVEV (reference sequence). The CDR3 is 14 amino acids. Between the trimmed V and J ends, which lost 3 bases and 5 bases, there was a span of 13 bases.

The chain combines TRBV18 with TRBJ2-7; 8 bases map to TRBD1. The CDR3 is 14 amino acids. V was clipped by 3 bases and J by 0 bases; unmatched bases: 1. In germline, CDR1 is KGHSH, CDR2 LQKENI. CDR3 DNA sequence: TGTGCCAGCTCACCGGGACAGGCCTCCTACGAGCAGTACTTC. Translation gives CASSPGQASYEQYF.

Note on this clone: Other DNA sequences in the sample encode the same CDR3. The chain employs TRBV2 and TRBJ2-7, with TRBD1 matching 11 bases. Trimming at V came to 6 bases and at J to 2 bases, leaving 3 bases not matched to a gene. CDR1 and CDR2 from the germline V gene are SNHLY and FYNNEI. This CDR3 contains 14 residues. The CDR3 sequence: CASRPGQGAYEQYF. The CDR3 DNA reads TGTGCCAGCAGACCGGGACAGGGGGCCTACGAGCAGTACTTC. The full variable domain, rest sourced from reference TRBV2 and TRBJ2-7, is EPEVTQTPSHQVTQMGQEVILRCVPISNHLYFYWYRQILGQKVEFLVSFYNNEISEKSEIFDDQFSVERPDGSNFTLKIRSTKLEDSAMYFCASRPGQGAYEQYFGPGTRLTVT.

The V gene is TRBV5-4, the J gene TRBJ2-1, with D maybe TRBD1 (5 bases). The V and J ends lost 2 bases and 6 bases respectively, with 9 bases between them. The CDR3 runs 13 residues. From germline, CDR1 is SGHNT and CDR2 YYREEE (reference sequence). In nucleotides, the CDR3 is TGTGCCAGCAGCTTAGCAGGGTCCAATGAGCAGTTCTTC. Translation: CASSLAGSNEQFF.

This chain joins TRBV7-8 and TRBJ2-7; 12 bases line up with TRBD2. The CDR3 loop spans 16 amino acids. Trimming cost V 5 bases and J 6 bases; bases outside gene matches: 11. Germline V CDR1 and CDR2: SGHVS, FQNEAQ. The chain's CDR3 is CASSRLTSGGRTEQYF. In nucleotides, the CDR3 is TGTGCCAGCAGCCGCTTGACTAGCGGGGGCCGAACCGAGCAGTACTTC.

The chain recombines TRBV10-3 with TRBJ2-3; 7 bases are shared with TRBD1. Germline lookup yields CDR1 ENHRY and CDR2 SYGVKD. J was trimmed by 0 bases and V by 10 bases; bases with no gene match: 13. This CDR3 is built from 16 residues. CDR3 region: CATALIQGTSTDTQYF. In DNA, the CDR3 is TGTGCCACCGCCCTGATACAGGGGACGAGCACAGATACGCAGTATTTT.

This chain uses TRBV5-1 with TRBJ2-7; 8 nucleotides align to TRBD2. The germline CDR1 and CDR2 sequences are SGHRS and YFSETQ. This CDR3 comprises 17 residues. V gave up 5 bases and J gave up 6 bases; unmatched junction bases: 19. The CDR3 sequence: CASSPGTSWEIRREQYF. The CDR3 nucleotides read TGCGCCAGCAGTCCCGGGACTAGTTGGGAAATTCGACGCGAGCAGTACTTC.

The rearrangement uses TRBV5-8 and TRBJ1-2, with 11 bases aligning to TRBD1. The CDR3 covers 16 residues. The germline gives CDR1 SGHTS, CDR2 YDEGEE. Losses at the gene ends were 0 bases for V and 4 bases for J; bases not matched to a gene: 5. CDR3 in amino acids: CASSLEGTGGVYGYTF. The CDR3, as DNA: TGTGCCAGCAGCTTGGAGGGGACAGGGGGGGTCTATGGCTACACCTTC.

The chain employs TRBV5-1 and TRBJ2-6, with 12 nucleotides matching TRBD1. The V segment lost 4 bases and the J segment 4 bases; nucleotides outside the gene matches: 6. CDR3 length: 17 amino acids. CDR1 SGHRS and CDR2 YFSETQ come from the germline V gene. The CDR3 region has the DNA TGCGCCAGCAGCCCGGGACAGGGGGCGCGGGGGGCCAACGTCCTGACTTTC. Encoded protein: CASSPGQGARGANVLTF.

CDR3 DNA sequence: TGTGCCAGCAGTTCCGTACCCGGGACTAGCGGGGATGATGAGCAGTTCTTC. It specifies CASSSVPGTSGDDEQFF. The chain combines TRBV27 with TRBJ2-1; the match to TRBD2 covers 13 bases. V lost 4 bases, J lost 8 bases, and 11 bases stayed unmatched. The CDR3 contains 17 residues. Germline V gives CDR1 MNHEY, CDR2 SMNVEV (reference sequence).

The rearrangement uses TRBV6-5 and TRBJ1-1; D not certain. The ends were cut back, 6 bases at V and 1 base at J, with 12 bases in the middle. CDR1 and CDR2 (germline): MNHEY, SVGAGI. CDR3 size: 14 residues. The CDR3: CASSPEARNTEAFF. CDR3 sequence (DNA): TGTGCCAGCAGCCCTGAGGCTCGGAACACTGAAGCTTTCTTT.

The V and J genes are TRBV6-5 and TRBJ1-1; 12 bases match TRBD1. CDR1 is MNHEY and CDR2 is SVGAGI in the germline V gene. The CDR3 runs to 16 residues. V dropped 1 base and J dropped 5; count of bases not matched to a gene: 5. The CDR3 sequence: CASSYWWGQGATEAFF. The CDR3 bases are TGTGCCAGCAGTTACTGGTGGGGACAGGGGGCGACTGAAGCTTTCTTT.

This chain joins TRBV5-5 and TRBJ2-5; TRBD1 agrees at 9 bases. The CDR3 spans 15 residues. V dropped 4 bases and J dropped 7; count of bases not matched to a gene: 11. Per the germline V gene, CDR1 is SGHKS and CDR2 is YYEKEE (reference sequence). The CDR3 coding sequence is TGTGCCAGCAGCCCCGGGACAGGGTCACTCGGGACCCAGTACTTC. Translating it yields CASSPGTGSLGTQYF.

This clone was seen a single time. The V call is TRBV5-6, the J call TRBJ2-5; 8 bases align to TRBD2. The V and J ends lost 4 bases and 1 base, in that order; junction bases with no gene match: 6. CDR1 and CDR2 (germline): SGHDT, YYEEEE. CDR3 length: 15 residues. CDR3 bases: TGTGCCAGCAGCAGAAGGACTAGCTTCCAAGAGACCCAGTACTTC. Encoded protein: CASSRRTSFQETQYF.

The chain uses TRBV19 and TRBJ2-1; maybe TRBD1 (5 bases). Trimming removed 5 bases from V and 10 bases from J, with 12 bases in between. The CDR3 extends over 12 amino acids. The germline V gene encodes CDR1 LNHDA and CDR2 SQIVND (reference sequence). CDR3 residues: CASSLTAREQFF. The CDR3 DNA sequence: TGTGCCAGTAGTCTGACAGCGCGGGAGCAGTTCTTC.

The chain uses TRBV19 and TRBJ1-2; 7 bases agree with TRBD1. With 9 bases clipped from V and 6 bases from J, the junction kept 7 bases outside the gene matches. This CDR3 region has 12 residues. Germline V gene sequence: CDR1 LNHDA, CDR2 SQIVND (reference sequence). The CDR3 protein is CASRRDSNGYTF. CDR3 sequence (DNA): TGTGCCAGCCGGCGGGACAGTAATGGCTACACCTTC.

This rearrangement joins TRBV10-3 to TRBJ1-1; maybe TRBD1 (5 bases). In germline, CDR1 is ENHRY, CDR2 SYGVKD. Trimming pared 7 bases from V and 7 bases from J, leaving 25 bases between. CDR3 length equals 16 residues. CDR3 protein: CAITPQVGLSVGEAFF. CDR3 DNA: TGTGCCATCACTCCGCAGGTGGGACTATCGGTTGGTGAAGCTTTCTTT.

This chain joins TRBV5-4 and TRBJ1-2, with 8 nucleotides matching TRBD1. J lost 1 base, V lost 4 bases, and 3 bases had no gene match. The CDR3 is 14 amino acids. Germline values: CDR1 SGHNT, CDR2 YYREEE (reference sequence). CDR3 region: CASSTGGVNYGYTF. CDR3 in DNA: TGTGCCAGCAGCACAGGGGGGGTTAACTATGGCTACACCTTC.

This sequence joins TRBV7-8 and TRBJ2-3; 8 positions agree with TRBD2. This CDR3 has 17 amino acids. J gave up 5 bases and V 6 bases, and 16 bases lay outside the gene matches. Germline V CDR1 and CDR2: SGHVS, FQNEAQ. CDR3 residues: CASSRSPQRGQGDTQYF. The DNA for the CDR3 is TGTGCCAGCAGTCGCAGCCCACAGCGGGGGCAGGGAGATACGCAGTATTTT. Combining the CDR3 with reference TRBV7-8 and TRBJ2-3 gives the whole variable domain GAGVSQSPRYKVAKRGQDVALRCDPISGHVSLFWYQQALGQGPEFLTYFQNEAQLDKSGLPSDRFFAERPEGSVSTLKIQRTQQEDSAVYLCASSRSPQRGQGDTQYFGPGTRLTVL.

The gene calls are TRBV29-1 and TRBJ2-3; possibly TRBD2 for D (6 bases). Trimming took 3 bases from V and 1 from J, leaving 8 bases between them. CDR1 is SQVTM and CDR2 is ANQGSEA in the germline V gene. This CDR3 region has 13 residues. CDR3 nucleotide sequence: TGCAGCGTTGATTCGGGAGGCACAGATACGCAGTATTTT. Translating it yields CSVDSGGTDTQYF.

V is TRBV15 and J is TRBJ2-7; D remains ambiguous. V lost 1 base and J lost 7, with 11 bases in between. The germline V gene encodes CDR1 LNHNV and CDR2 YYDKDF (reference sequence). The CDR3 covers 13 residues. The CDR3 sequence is CATSRVAGIEQYF. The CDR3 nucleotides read TGTGCCACCAGCAGAGTCGCCGGTATTGAGCAGTACTTC.

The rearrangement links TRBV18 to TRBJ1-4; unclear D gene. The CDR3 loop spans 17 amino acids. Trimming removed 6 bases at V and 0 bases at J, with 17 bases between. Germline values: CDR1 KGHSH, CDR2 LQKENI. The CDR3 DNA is TGTGCCAGCTCGACGCTGGACTCTTTTGCAACTAATGAAAAACTGTTTTTT. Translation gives CASSTLDSFATNEKLFF.

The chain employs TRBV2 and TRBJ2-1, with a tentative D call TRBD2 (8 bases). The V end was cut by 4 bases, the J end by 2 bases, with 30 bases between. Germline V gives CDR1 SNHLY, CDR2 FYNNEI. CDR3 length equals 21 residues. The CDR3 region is CASSGRGGGGPEWFAYNEQFF. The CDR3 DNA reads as TGTGCCAGCAGTGGGAGAGGGGGCGGGGGGCCCGAGTGGTTTGCCTACAATGAGCAGTTCTTC.

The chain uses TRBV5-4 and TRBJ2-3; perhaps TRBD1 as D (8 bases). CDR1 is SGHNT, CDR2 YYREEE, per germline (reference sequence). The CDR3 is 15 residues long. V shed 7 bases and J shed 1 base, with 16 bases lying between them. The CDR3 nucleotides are TGTGCCAGCCGGATAACAGGGGGGGGCACAGATACGCAGTATTTT. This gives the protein CASRITGGGTDTQYF.

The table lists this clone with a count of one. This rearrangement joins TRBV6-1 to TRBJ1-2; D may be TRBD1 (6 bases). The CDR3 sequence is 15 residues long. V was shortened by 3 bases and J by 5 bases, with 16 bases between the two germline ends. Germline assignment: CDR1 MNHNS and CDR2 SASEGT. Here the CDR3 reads CASSEGARRVYGYTF. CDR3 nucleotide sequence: TGTGCCAGCAGTGAGGGGGCAAGGAGAGTGTATGGCTACACCTTC.

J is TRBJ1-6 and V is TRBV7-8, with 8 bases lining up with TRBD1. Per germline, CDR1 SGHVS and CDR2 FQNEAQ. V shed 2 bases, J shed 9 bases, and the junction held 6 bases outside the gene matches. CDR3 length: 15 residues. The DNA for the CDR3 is TGTGCCAGCAGCTTAATGGACAGGGCGCCTTCACCCCTCCACTTT. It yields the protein CASSLMDRAPSPLHF.

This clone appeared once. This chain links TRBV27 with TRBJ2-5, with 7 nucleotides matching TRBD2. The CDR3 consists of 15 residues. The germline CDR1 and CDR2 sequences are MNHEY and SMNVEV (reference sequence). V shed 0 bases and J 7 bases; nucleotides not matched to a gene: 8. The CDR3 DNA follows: TGTGCCAGCAGTTTATCGGGCGGGGGAGGGGTGACCCAGTACTTC. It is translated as CASSLSGGGGVTQYF.